Below, 24 T cell receptor beta chains from the same sample are listed, as sequenced in a study of memory CD8 T cells in hepatitis C reinfection. The repertoire was sequenced with immunoSEQ multiplex PCR; TCRdb's copy has only in-frame clones and lacks some. The sample carries 5,000 to 6,500 clones, approximately 92% recorded once. Time point in this sample: pre-reinfection, 55 to 20 weeks before reinfection detection. No in vitro expansion preceded TCR sequencing of the sorted cells. The sample was naive CD8+ T cells sorted from blood. These receptors all come from a man aged 50 to 60 with hepatitis C virus infection.

The chain carries TRBV9 and TRBJ2-2; D unresolved. The length of the CDR3 is 14 residues. Trimming shortened V by 1 base and J by 2 bases, and 6 bases separated the two germline ends. Germline V gene sequence: CDR1 SGDLS, CDR2 YYNGEE. The CDR3 sequence is CASSVSGNTGELFF. The CDR3 nucleotides read TGTGCCAGCAGCGTATCAGGAAACACCGGGGAGCTGTTTTTT. Based on the CDR3 plus reference TRBV9 and TRBJ2-2, the full variable domain is DSGVTQTPKHLITATGQRVTLRCSPRSGDLSVYWYQQSLDQGLQFLIQYYNGEERAKGNILERFSAQQFPDLHSELNLSSLELGDSALYFCASSVSGNTGELFFGEGSRLTVL.

V usage is TRBV19 and J usage is TRBJ2-3, with a tentative D call TRBD2 (5 bases). The germline V gene encodes CDR1 LNHDA and CDR2 SQIVND (reference sequence). V lost 1 base to trimming and J lost 1 base, with 12 bases between them. This CDR3 region has 16 residues. The DNA for the CDR3 is TGTGCCAGTAGTATAGGGACTTCCTCCGGCACAGATACGCAGTATTTT. The encoded protein is CASSIGTSSGTDTQYF. Together with reference TRBV19 and TRBJ2-3, the CDR3 gives the full variable domain: DGGITQSPKYLFRKEGQNVTLSCEQNLNHDAMYWYRQDPGQGLRLIYYSQIVNDFQKGDIAEGYSVSREKKESFPLTVTSAQKNPTAFYLCASSIGTSSGTDTQYFGPGTRLTVL.

The chain is built from TRBV29-1 and TRBJ2-1; 7 nucleotides align to TRBD1. J gave up 4 bases and V 0 bases, and 6 bases lay outside the gene matches. Germline V lookup: CDR1 SQVTM, CDR2 ANQGSEA. This CDR3 contains 15 residues. In DNA form, the CDR3 reads TGCAGCGTTGAAGACTGGGACAGTTTGTACAATGAGCAGTTCTTC. It translates to CSVEDWDSLYNEQFF.

The chain combines TRBV9 with TRBJ2-5, with 8 bases that match TRBD2. This CDR3 comprises 17 residues. The V gene end was trimmed by 4 bases and the J gene end by 0 bases; junction bases not matched to a gene: 11. Germline loops: CDR1 SGDLS, CDR2 YYNGEE. As DNA, the CDR3 is TGTGCCAGCAGCTCCCGGATTAGCGGGATCAACCAAGAGACCCAGTACTTC. Its translation is CASSSRISGINQETQYF.

The chain employs TRBV27 and TRBJ1-1; D ambiguous. The CDR3 length is 12 residues. CDR1 is MNHEY, CDR2 SMNVEV, per germline (reference sequence). V dropped 5 bases and J dropped 5 bases, with 9 bases sitting between them. CDR3 residues: CASSEGGTEAFF. The CDR3 nucleotides read TGTGCCAGCAGTGAGGGAGGGACTGAAGCTTTCTTT.

This clone has a single count. J is TRBJ2-5 and V is TRBV13, with 9 bases aligning to TRBD1. Germline values: CDR1 PRHDT, CDR2 FYEKMQ (reference sequence). This CDR3 comprises 16 residues. The ends lost 5 bases at V and 2 bases at J; junction bases unmatched: 9. CDR3 sequence: CASSPRTGASQETQYF. The DNA for the CDR3 is TGTGCCAGCAGCCCCCGGACAGGGGCCTCGCAAGAGACCCAGTACTTC. Using reference TRBV13 and TRBJ2-5 for the parts outside the CDR3, the full variable domain is AAGVIQSPRHLIKEKRETATLKCYPIPRHDTVYWYQQGPGQDPQFLISFYEKMQSDKGSIPDRFSAQQFSDYHSELNMSSLELGDSALYFCASSPRTGASQETQYFGPGTRLLVL.

This clone is large by share. V gene TRBV14 combines with J gene TRBJ2-1, with 12 bases that match TRBD2. The CDR3 contains 16 residues. Germline V CDR1 and CDR2: SGHDN, FVKESK. With V trimmed by 2 bases and J by 7 bases, 6 bases remained unmatched. The CDR3 DNA is TGTGCCAGCAGCCAAAGGACTAGCGGGAAAAAGAATGAGCAGTTCTTC. This translates into CASSQRTSGKKNEQFF.

This clone was seen only a few times. This chain connects TRBV27 to TRBJ1-5; TRBD1 matches 7 bases. With 10 bases clipped from V and 1 base from J, the junction kept 10 bases outside the gene matches. CDR3 size: 15 residues. Germline assignment: CDR1 MNHEY and CDR2 SMNVEV (reference sequence). DNA for the CDR3: TGTGCCACCGAAAAGCCGGGACAGAGCAATCAGCCCCAGCATTTT. Translating it yields CATEKPGQSNQPQHF.

CDR3 sequence (DNA): TGTGCCAGCAGCTCAGCTAGCGGGAGCCGCGAGCAGTACTTC. It specifies CASSSASGSREQYF. The V gene is TRBV7-6, the J gene TRBJ2-7; 10 bases fit TRBD2. The length of the CDR3 is 14 residues. Germline V gene data show CDR1 as SGHVS and CDR2 as FNYEAQ. V lost 4 bases, J lost 6 bases, and 6 bases stayed unmatched.

This sequence joins TRBV30 and TRBJ2-2, with a tentative D call TRBD1 (6 bases). Germline CDR1 GTSNPN, CDR2 SVGIG (reference sequence). V was cut by 2 bases and J by 2 bases, with 9 bases left in between. CDR3 size: 14 residues. CDR3 coding DNA: TGTGCCTGGAGTTGGGACATAAACACCGGGGAGCTGTTTTTT. This gives the protein CAWSWDINTGELFF.

This clone was counted between two and nine times. The chain combines TRBV2 with TRBJ1-4; D may be TRBD1 (5 bases). The CDR3 length is 15 residues. With 2 bases removed from V and 0 bases from J, the gap between germline ends came to 7 bases. CDR1 and CDR2 from the germline V gene are SNHLY and FYNNEI. In DNA form, the CDR3 reads TGTGCCAGCAGTGAACAGGGAACAACTAATGAAAAACTGTTTTTT. This translates into CASSEQGTTNEKLFF.

This chain uses TRBV9 with TRBJ2-1; 8 bases align to TRBD2. V lost 4 bases to trimming and J lost 0 bases; unmatched junction nucleotides: 6. CDR3 length: 16 residues. Germline V gives CDR1 SGDLS, CDR2 YYNGEE. CDR3 protein: CASSISGKVSYNEQFF. CDR3 nucleotide sequence: TGTGCCAGCAGCATTAGCGGGAAGGTCTCCTACAATGAGCAGTTCTTC.

The chain combines TRBV11-3 with TRBJ2-5; D uncertain. The DNA matches TRBJ2-7 better at its end, which makes the J call doubtful. CDR1 SGHNT and CDR2 YENEEA come from the germline V gene. CDR3 length: 13 residues. CDR3 DNA sequence: TGTGCCAGCAGCTCTAGAATCTCCTACGAGCAGTACTTC. Translating it yields CASSSRISYEQYF.

The J gene is TRBJ2-3, the V gene TRBV5-6; 8 nucleotides match TRBD2. Trimming cost V 1 base and J 4 bases; bases outside gene matches: 5. This CDR3 has 15 residues. In germline, CDR1 is SGHDT, CDR2 YYEEEE. The CDR3 region is CASSLKLAGPDTQYF. In DNA, the CDR3 is TGTGCCAGCAGCTTGAAATTAGCGGGACCAGATACGCAGTATTTT.

The chain uses TRBV7-9 and TRBJ1-2; D gene ambiguous. The V gene lost 1 base and the J gene lost 0 bases, with 9 bases spanning the gap. The germline V gene has CDR1 SEHNR and CDR2 FQNEAQ (reference sequence). This CDR3 is built from 15 residues. DNA of the CDR3: TGTGCCAGCAGCTTAGGCGCCATTGCTAACTATGGCTACACCTTC. It yields the protein CASSLGAIANYGYTF.

The chain recombines TRBV7-9 with TRBJ2-7; 13 bases map to TRBD2. This CDR3 comprises 15 residues. V shed 5 bases, J shed 4 bases, and the junction held 5 bases outside the gene matches. Germline CDR1 SEHNR, CDR2 FQNEAQ (reference sequence). The chain's CDR3 is CASSAGTSGNYEQYF. The DNA for the CDR3 is TGTGCCAGCAGCGCCGGGACTAGCGGGAATTACGAGCAGTACTTC.

This clone was observed once. CDR3 nucleotides: TGTGCCAGCAGTGAATGGCTCATGAACACTGAAGCTTTCTTT. It specifies CASSEWLMNTEAFF. The chain uses TRBV6-1 and TRBJ1-1; D unclear. V lost 2 bases, J lost 0 bases, and 7 bases lay in between. From germline, CDR1 is MNHNS and CDR2 SASEGT. There are 14 residues in the CDR3.

In its sample, this clone was seen a few times. The chain has TRBV4-2 and TRBJ1-4; D might be TRBD1 (6 bases). The CDR3 consists of 17 residues. Germline CDR1 is LGHNA and CDR2 is YNFKEQ. V was trimmed by 0 bases and J by 8 bases, leaving 19 bases between them. The DNA of the CDR3 is TGTGCCAGCAGCCAAGATCTCCTTACGGGACAAGTCGAAAAACTGTTTTTT. As protein: CASSQDLLTGQVEKLFF.

The chain links TRBV11-2 to TRBJ2-1; 9 bases match TRBD2. The CDR3 has 15 residues. Losses at the gene ends were 6 bases for V and 9 bases for J; bases not matched to a gene: 12. Germline CDR1 and CDR2: SGHAT and FQNNGV. CDR3 amino acids: CASRTSSGTYGEQFF. The DNA of the CDR3 is TGTGCCAGCAGGACTTCTAGCGGGACTTACGGTGAGCAGTTCTTC.

V usage is TRBV30 and J usage is TRBJ2-4; TRBD1 agrees at 9 bases. CDR1 GTSNPN and CDR2 SVGIG come from the germline V gene (reference sequence). This CDR3 is 13 amino acids long. Unmatched junction bases numbered 5, after V lost 5 bases and J lost 6 bases. The CDR3 loop reads CAWGQGSGNIQYF. As DNA, the CDR3 is TGTGCCTGGGGACAGGGGAGCGGAAACATTCAGTACTTC.

The gene calls are TRBV4-1 and TRBJ1-1; 8 bases are a match to TRBD1. V shed 1 base and J 1 base; nucleotides not matched to a gene: 2. There are 15 residues in the CDR3. From germline, CDR1 is MGHRA and CDR2 YSYEKL. CDR3 nucleotide sequence: TGCGCCAGCAGCCAAGGGGGACAGGCGAACACTGAAGCTTTCTTT. Translating gives CASSQGGQANTEAFF.

The V and J genes are TRBV4-2 and TRBJ2-3; 7 bases map to TRBD2. The V gene's germline CDR1 is LGHNA and CDR2 YNFKEQ. This CDR3 spans 18 amino acids. The V segment lost 0 bases and the J segment 6 bases; nucleotides outside the gene matches: 15. CDR3 sequence: CASSQDPSGGLGIDTQYF. The CDR3 DNA reads TGTGCCAGCAGCCAAGACCCTAGCGGAGGCTTGGGCATCGATACGCAGTATTTT.

The chain is built from TRBV4-2 and TRBJ2-1; 8 bases map to TRBD2. The CDR3 length is 16 residues. V shed 0 bases and J 8 bases; nucleotides not matched to a gene: 9. Per the germline V gene, CDR1 is LGHNA and CDR2 is YNFKEQ. This CDR3 reads CASSQDRSGSGDEQFF. The CDR3 DNA reads as TGTGCCAGCAGCCAAGATAGGAGCGGGAGTGGGGATGAGCAGTTCTTC.

V usage is TRBV4-2 and J usage is TRBJ1-5, with D perhaps matching TRBD1 (6 bases). This CDR3 is built from 15 residues. Per the germline V gene, CDR1 is LGHNA and CDR2 is YNFKEQ. V was pared by 0 bases and J by 7 bases, with 13 bases between. The chain's CDR3 is CASSQDAGEGQPQHF. The CDR3 nucleotides read TGTGCCAGCAGCCAAGATGCAGGGGAAGGGCAGCCCCAGCATTTT.